This entry lists 4 T cell receptor beta chains sequenced from one sample in a study of T cells after yellow fever vaccination (dated by TCRdb to between 2017 and 2020). The method behind the library was 5' RACE. Reads for this sample came from an Illumina HiSeq 2500. TCRdb ran its own pipeline on the public reads, namely fastp trimming at Q25 and MiXCR clone calling, and kept in-frame beta chains. Duplicate CDR3 protein sequences are folded into a single record with the most common DNA and genes. The sample table holds nearly 45,000 distinct CDR3 sequences, of which about 7% were seen once. Together, the top ten hold 15% of the sample. The treatment or condition label of this sample denotes: live attenuated yellow fever vaccine strain. The material was CD8+ T cells not binding an NS4B(214-222) dextramer, sorted from PBMCs, obtained 45 days after the yellow fever booster vaccination. According to the study, the label for this sample's cell subset or site signals: NS4B epitope dextramer-negative CD8 T cells. The receptors stem from a man aged 25 to 40 who received the YFV17D yellow fever vaccine.

This clonotype has a count of ten or more. This chain links TRBV29-1 with TRBJ2-7, with D perhaps matching TRBD1 (6 bases). This CDR3 comprises 13 residues. Trimming left V 2 bases short and J 0 bases short, with 8 bases between. Germline V gives CDR1 SQVTM, CDR2 ANQGSEA. Written as DNA, the CDR3 is TGCAGCGTTGAATGGGACACCTCCTACGAGCAGTACTTC. It yields the protein CSVEWDTSYEQYF.

This clonotype showed up many times. The genes are TRBV20-1 and TRBJ2-7; 11 bases line up with TRBD2. J lost 0 bases, V lost 1 base, and 11 bases had no gene match. CDR1 is DFQATT and CDR2 is SNEGSKA in the germline V gene (reference sequence). The CDR3 totals 18 residues. The CDR3 loop reads CSARGTGTSGFSSYEQYF. The CDR3 coding sequence is TGCAGTGCTAGAGGAACCGGGACTAGCGGTTTTAGCTCCTACGAGCAGTACTTC.

This clonotype was counted many times. The chain uses TRBV29-1 and TRBJ2-5; possibly TRBD1 or TRBD2 for D (6 bases each). V was trimmed by 6 bases and J by 9 bases, leaving 14 bases between them. Germline-derived CDR1 and CDR2 are SQVTM and ANQGSEA. The CDR3 loop spans 11 amino acids. This CDR3 is CSVQEGGPQYF. The DNA for the CDR3 is TGCAGCGTCCAGGAGGGGGGACCCCAGTACTTC.

There are a few counts of this clonotype. This chain links TRBV7-6 with TRBJ2-3; D is uncertain. CDR1 SGHVS and CDR2 FNYEAQ come from the germline V gene. V gave up 5 bases and J gave up 6 bases, with 12 bases separating them. CDR3 length equals 13 residues. The CDR3 reads CASSPGLDDTQYF. CDR3 in DNA: TGTGCCAGCAGCCCCGGGTTAGACGATACGCAGTATTTT.